The clone carrying this T cell receptor beta chain was observed a handful of times. Its target is unknown. The sample originates from a study of T cell responses to AZD1222 COVID-19 vaccine. Findings of the study overall: Donors skewed white British and female; clonal diversity was possibly underestimated. Repertoires were sampled only after the peak T cell response.

Assay used: immunoSEQ multiplex PCR; TCRdb lists only in-frame clones, some missing. The data show approximately 160,000 clones, about 92% seen once. V lost 0 bases to trimming and J lost 8 bases, with 7 bases between them. Germline lookup yields CDR1 DFQATT and CDR2 SNEGSKA (reference sequence). CDR3 length: 11 amino acids. The starting material was peripheral blood, obtained 28 days after the second AZD1222 dose. This clonotype was obtained from an adult who received the AZD1222 COVID-19 vaccine. V usage is TRBV20-1 and J usage is TRBJ1-2; D is uncertain. The DNA of the CDR3 is TGCAGTGCTAGAGACCGGAAGGGCTACACCTTC. Amino acid sequence: CSARDRKGYTF.